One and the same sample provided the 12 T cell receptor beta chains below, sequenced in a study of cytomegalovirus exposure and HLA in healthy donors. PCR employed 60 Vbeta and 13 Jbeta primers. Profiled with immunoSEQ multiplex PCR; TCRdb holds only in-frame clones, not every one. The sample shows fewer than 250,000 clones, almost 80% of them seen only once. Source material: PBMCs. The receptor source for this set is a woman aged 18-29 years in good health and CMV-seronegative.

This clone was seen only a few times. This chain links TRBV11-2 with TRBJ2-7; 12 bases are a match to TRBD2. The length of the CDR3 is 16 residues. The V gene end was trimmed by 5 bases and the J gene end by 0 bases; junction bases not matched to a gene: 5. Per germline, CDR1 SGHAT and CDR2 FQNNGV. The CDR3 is CASSLLTSGSSYEQYF. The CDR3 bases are TGTGCCAGCAGCCTGCTGACTAGCGGGAGCTCCTACGAGCAGTACTTC.

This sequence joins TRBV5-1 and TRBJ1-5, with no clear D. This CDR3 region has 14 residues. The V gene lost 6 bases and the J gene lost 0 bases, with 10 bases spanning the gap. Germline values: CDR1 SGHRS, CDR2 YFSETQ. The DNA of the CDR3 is TGCGCCAGCAACGACGGGGATAGCAATCAGCCCCAGCATTTT. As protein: CASNDGDSNQPQHF.

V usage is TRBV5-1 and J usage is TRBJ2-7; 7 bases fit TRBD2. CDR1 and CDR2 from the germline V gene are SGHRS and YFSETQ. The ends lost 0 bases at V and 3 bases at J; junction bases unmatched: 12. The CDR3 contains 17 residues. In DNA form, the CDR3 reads TGCGCCAGCAGCTTGGCCAGTATAGCTAGCGGATACTACGAGCAGTACTTC. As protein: CASSLASIASGYYEQYF.

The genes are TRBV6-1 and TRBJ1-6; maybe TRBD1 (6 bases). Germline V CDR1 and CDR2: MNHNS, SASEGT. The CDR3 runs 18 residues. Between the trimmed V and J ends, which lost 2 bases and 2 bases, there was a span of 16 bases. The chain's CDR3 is CASSERSRGFPYNSPLHF. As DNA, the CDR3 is TGTGCCAGCAGTGAAAGGTCCAGGGGATTTCCCTATAATTCACCCCTCCACTTT.

This CDR3 is CASSSGTDLHF. Written as DNA, the CDR3 is TGTGCCAGCAGTAGTGGGACTGACCTCCACTTT. The chain is built from TRBV6-6 and TRBJ1-6, with D maybe TRBD1 (5 bases). The CDR3 is 11 amino acids. Looked up from germline, CDR1 is MNHNY and CDR2 is SVGAGI (reference sequence). The V and J ends lost 5 bases and 15 bases respectively, with 11 bases between them.

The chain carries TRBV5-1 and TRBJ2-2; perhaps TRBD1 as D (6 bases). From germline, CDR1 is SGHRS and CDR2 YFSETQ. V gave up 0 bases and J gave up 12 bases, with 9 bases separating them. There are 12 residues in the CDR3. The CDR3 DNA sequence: TGCGCCAGCAGCTTGGAGAGGGACAAGCTGTTTTTT. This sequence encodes CASSLERDKLFF.

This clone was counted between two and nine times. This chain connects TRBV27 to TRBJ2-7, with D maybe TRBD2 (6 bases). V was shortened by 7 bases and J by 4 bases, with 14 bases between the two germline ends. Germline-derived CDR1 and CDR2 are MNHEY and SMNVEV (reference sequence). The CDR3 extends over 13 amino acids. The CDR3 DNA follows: TGTGCCAGCAAGAAAGGGGCGGGATACGAGCAGTACTTC. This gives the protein CASKKGAGYEQYF.

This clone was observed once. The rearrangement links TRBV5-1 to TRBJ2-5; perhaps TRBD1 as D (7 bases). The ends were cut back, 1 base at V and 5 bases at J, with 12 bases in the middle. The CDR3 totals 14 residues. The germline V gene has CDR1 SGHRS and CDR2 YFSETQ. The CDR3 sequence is CASSLTGAGETQYF. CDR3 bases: TGCGCCAGCAGCTTGACAGGGGCGGGGGAGACCCAGTACTTC.

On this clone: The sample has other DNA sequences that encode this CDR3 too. As DNA, the CDR3 is TGTGCCAGCAGCCCTGGGCAGGGGAACACCGGGGAGCTGTTTTTT. Protein: CASSPGQGNTGELFF. The V gene is TRBV7-7, the J gene TRBJ2-2; D is perhaps TRBD1 (5 bases). Germline V CDR1 and CDR2: SSHAT, FNYEAQ (reference sequence). This CDR3 contains 15 residues. The V end was cut by 5 bases, the J end by 1 base, with 11 bases between.

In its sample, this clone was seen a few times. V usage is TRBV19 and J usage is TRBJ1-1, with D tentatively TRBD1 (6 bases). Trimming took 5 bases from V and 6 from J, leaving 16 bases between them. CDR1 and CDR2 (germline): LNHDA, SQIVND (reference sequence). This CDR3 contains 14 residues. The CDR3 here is CASSSLQGWAEAFF. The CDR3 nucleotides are TGTGCCAGTAGTTCACTACAGGGATGGGCTGAAGCTTTCTTT.

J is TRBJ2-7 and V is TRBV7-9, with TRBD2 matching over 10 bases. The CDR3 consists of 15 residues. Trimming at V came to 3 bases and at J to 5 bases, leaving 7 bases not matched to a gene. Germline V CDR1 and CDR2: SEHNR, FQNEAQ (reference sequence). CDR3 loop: CASSLGAGGFNEQYF. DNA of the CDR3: TGTGCCAGCAGCTTGGGAGCGGGAGGGTTCAACGAGCAGTACTTC.

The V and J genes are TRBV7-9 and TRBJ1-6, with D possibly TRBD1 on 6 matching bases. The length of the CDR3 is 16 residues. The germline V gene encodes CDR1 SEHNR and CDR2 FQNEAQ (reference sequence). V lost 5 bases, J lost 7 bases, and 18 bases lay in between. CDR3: CASSRRLGHLNSPLHF. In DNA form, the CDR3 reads TGTGCCAGCAGCCGTAGGCTGGGACACTTAAATTCACCCCTCCACTTT.